This is a list of T cell receptor beta chains from one sample in a study of regulatory T cells in long-lasting Graves disease. Via MiXCR, TCRdb re-called the multiplex PCR reads, giving one row per CDR3 protein. The sample lists about 530,000 distinct CDR3 sequences; about 16% were seen once. This sample was shared with a second study, whose subject was T cells in Graves' hyperthyroidism and ophthalmopathy.

The material was peripheral blood mononuclear cells (PBMCs), obtained at new diagnosis, from a patient treated with antithyroid drugs. These TCRs come from a woman aged 40-65 years with Graves disease. Both conserved end residues are part of each CDR3. D genes are given only for firm matches. Only some rows state a clone size, as once, few, many or a class for expanded clones.

size	V	J	D	DNA	CDR3
few	TRBV6-1	TRBJ2-3	NA	TGTGCTTCCACGGGTCGGAAGGCAGATACGCAGTGTTTT	CASTGRKADTQCF
many	TRBV11-3	TRBJ1-3	NA	TGTGCCAGCAGCTTGGCCTCTGGAAACACCATATATTTT	CASSLASGNTIYF
many	TRBV6-1	TRBJ1-5	NA	TGTGCCAGCAGGGGGGGGGGCGGCGGTCAGCCCCAGCATTTT	CASRGGGGGQPQHF
many	TRBV12-3/TRBV12-4	TRBJ2-7	TRBD2	TGTGCCGGCAGTTTAAAATCCCCCGGGCTAGCGGGATCCTACGAGCAGTACTTC	CAGSLKSPGLAGSYEQYF
NA	TRBV20-1	TRBJ2-7	NA	TGCAGTGCTAGACGGAGCGGTTCCGCCTACGAGCAGTACTTC	CSARRSGSAYEQYF
NA	TRBV20-1	TRBJ1-5	NA	TGCAGTGCTAGCGGGGGCAGTCAGCCCCAGCATTTT	CSASGGSQPQHF
many	TRBV6-5	TRBJ2-3	NA	TGTGCCAGCAGTTACCGGGCGGAGCCACGTGATACGCAGTATTTT	CASSYRAEPRDTQYF
NA	TRBV12-3/TRBV12-4	TRBJ2-5	TRBD1	TGTGCCAGCAGTTTCGGGACAGGGAGGGAGACCCAGTACTTC	CASSFGTGRETQYF
NA	TRBV6-1	TRBJ2-1	NA	TGTGCCAGCAGAAAACACAGTAGCTCCTACAATGAGCAGTTCTTC	CASRKHSSSYNEQFF
few	TRBV5-1	TRBJ1-1	TRBD1	TGCGCCAGCAGCTTGGTAGGGGGCAGAGACACTGAAGCTTTCTTT	CASSLVGGRDTEAFF
many	TRBV2	TRBJ1-2	NA	TGTGCCAGCAGTACGGGGCAGATCTATGGCTACACCTTC	CASSTGQIYGYTF
many	TRBV12-5	TRBJ1-5	TRBD1	TGTGCTAGTGGTCCGATAACAGGGGGAGGCAATCAGCCCCAGCATTTT	CASGPITGGGNQPQHF
many	TRBV7-8	TRBJ1-2	NA	TGTGCCAGCAGCGCCCTGGGCGGCTACACCTTC	CASSALGGYTF
NA	TRBV5-1	TRBJ2-2	NA	TGCGCCAGCAGCTTCTCGGCGCAGAACACCGGGGAGCTGTTTTTT	CASSFSAQNTGELFF
many	TRBV7-9	TRBJ2-1	NA	TGTGCCAGCATCAGGACACTCGACGGCAATGAGCAGTTCTTC	CASIRTLDGNEQFF
few	TRBV25-1	TRBJ1-2	TRBD1	TGTGCCAGCAGTGAAGCACGGGACAGGGAGGGCTATGGCTACACCTTC	CASSEARDREGYGYTF
many	TRBV6-1	TRBJ1-1	TRBD1	TGTGCCAGCAGTGGAACACAGGGGGCGAGTTGGGTGAACACTGAAGCTTTCTTT	CASSGTQGASWVNTEAFF
many	TRBV18	TRBJ2-1	TRBD1	TGTGCCAGCTCACCGCAGGGGGTTATCACCAATGAGCAGTTCTTC	CASSPQGVITNEQFF
few	TRBV19	TRBJ1-2	NA	TGTGCCAGTAGTAGAATGCAGGGAAACTATGGCTACACCTTC	CASSRMQGNYGYTF
few	TRBV15	TRBJ1-2	NA	TGTGCCACCAGCAGAGGAGCGGGGGTAAACTATGGCTACACCTTC	CATSRGAGVNYGYTF
few	TRBV4-1	TRBJ2-7	NA	TGCGCCAGCAGCCAAGCGTCGCGGTACGAGCAGTACTTC	CASSQASRYEQYF
NA	TRBV12-3/TRBV12-4	TRBJ2-1	NA	TGTGCCAGCAGTCCGACCCCCGGGGGCGACAATGAGCAGTTCTTC	CASSPTPGGDNEQFF
many	TRBV12-3/TRBV12-4	TRBJ2-1	NA	TGTGCCAGCAGTTTAGGCCAGCGTCGGGATGAGCAGTTCTTC	CASSLGQRRDEQFF
NA	TRBV7-8	TRBJ2-5	NA	TGTGCCAGCACCATGGGGAGGGGGCCGACAGAGACCCAGTACTTC	CASTMGRGPTETQYF
NA	TRBV10-3	TRBJ2-7	NA	TGTGCCATCAGTGATACGGATAAGAACTCCTACGAGCAGTACTTC	CAISDTDKNSYEQYF
many	TRBV28	TRBJ1-1	NA	TGTGCCAGCAGTTTCTCTTGGGGGGGCGCTGGAGCTTTCTTT	CASSFSWGGAGAFF
NA	TRBV5-1	TRBJ2-1	NA	TGCGCCAGCAGCTTGGGGCCCTCTGCAGGTTCCTACAATGAGCAGTTCTTC	CASSLGPSAGSYNEQFF
few	TRBV5-1	TRBJ2-3	NA	TGCGCCAGCAGCCGAGACGCGGGGGCAACCCGGGGTCCAGATACGCAGTATTTT	CASSRDAGATRGPDTQYF
many	TRBV3-1	TRBJ2-5	NA	TGTGCCAGCAGCCCTACAGGACTGGAGCGGTCCCAAGAGACCCAGTACTTC	CASSPTGLERSQETQYF
NA	TRBV2	TRBJ1-1	NA	TGTGCCAGCAGCCCCCCCTCCGTAACTGAAGCTTTCTTT	CASSPPSVTEAFF
NA	TRBV5-1	TRBJ2-1	NA	TGCGCCAGCAGCTTGGACCTTCTAGGAGAGCAGTTCTTC	CASSLDLLGEQFF
many	TRBV2	TRBJ1-2	NA	TGTGCCAGCAGTGAAGCGGGAGGGGGTAGGGATGGCTACACCTTC	CASSEAGGGRDGYTF
NA	TRBV3-1	TRBJ2-5	NA	TGTGCCAGCAGCCCCTCAGGCGGGACAGAGACCCAGTACTTC	CASSPSGGTETQYF
NA	TRBV7-9	TRBJ2-7	NA	TGTGCCAGCACACAGGAGCTCTACGAGCAGTACTTC	CASTQELYEQYF
many	TRBV28	TRBJ1-1	TRBD1	TGTGCCAGCGGACAGGGCGGGAACACTGAAGCTTTCTTT	CASGQGGNTEAFF
NA	TRBV29-1	TRBJ1-2	TRBD1	TGCAGCGTCGTGACAGGGAACTATGGCTACACCTTC	CSVVTGNYGYTF
few	TRBV4-2	TRBJ2-1	TRBD1	TGTGCCAGCAGCCAAGTGTACCTGGGGACAGGGGGCTATAAGGCCTCCTACAATGAGCAGTTCTTC	CASSQVYLGTGGYKASYNEQFF
NA	TRBV20-1	TRBJ2-7	TRBD2	TGCAGTGCTAGAGATCGGCTAGCGGGGGGGCACGAGCAGTACTTC	CSARDRLAGGHEQYF
many	TRBV2	TRBJ2-7	NA	TGTGCCAGCAGACCTTACTACGAGCAGTACTTC	CASRPYYEQYF
few	TRBV19	TRBJ2-1	NA	TGTGCCAGTAGTATTCGAAGGGACCGGAGCTCCTACAATGAGCAGTTCTTC	CASSIRRDRSSYNEQFF
few	TRBV5-1	TRBJ2-7	NA	TGCGCCAGCAGCTTGCGGGCAGGCGCCGAGCAGTACTTC	CASSLRAGAEQYF
few	TRBV7-8	TRBJ2-1	NA	TGTGCCAGCAGCTTAGTGGCGGGGGCCTTCACCTACAATGAGCAGTTCTTC	CASSLVAGAFTYNEQFF
many	TRBV6-5	TRBJ2-5	NA	TGTGCCAGCAGTTACGGGGGTACGAGAGAGACCCAGTACTTC	CASSYGGTRETQYF
few	TRBV6-2/TRBV6-3	TRBJ2-1	NA	NA	CASSTSVGIYNEQFF
many	TRBV4-1	TRBJ1-1	NA	TGCGCCAGCAGCCAAGAGCGCAGGGCCACTGAAGCTTTCTTT	CASSQERRATEAFF
many	TRBV13	TRBJ1-1	NA	TGTGCCAGCAGCTTAAGGGAGGAGTTGAACACTGAAGCTTTCTTT	CASSLREELNTEAFF
many	TRBV12-3/TRBV12-4	TRBJ2-5	NA	TGTGCCAGCAGTCCATACCACGGGACTCTTCAAGAGACCCAGTACTTC	CASSPYHGTLQETQYF
NA	TRBV6-5	TRBJ1-1	NA	TGTGCCAGCAGTTACTTTAGAGGGGGTGGGACCGATGCTTTCTTT	CASSYFRGGGTDAFF
NA	TRBV6-4	TRBJ2-5	TRBD2	TGTGCCAGTGGACTAGCGGGGGCGCGGGAGACCCAGTACTTC	CASGLAGARETQYF
once	TRBV19	TRBJ2-3	TRBD2	TGTGCCAGTAGCTCGACTAGCGGGATCACAGATACGCAGTATTTT	CASSSTSGITDTQYF
few	TRBV11-3	TRBJ2-5	NA	TGTGCCAGCAGCACCAAGAGCGGAACGCAAGAGACCCAGTACTTC	CASSTKSGTQETQYF
NA	TRBV5-4	TRBJ1-6	NA	TGTGCCATTCCCGGGGTAGGGGAAGATTCACCCCTCCACTTT	CAIPGVGEDSPLHF
few	TRBV5-1	TRBJ2-3	TRBD1	TGCGCCAGCAGCTTGACGGAGGACAGGGTTGCGGGAGATACGCAGTATTTT	CASSLTEDRVAGDTQYF
NA	TRBV15	TRBJ1-5	NA	TGTGCCACCAGCGCTACGCCCCCTTTCTATAATCAGCCCCAGCATTTT	CATSATPPFYNQPQHF
NA	TRBV5-4	TRBJ2-1	NA	TGTGCCAGCACCCTCGGGGGCCGGGTTTACAATGAGCAGTTCTTC	CASTLGGRVYNEQFF